One sample yielded the 10 T cell receptor beta chains listed below, sequenced in a study of cytomegalovirus exposure and HLA in healthy donors. PCR employed 60 Vbeta and 13 Jbeta primers. Using immunoSEQ multiplex PCR, the repertoire was profiled, and TCRdb retains in-frame clones only, with some absent. This sample yields 150,000 or so clones, of which roughly 73% are seen a single time; roughly 10% belongs to the top ten. What was sequenced was PBMCs. The receptors originated from a man aged 18 to 30 in good health and CMV-seropositive.

This sequence joins TRBV9 and TRBJ1-1, with D possibly matching TRBD1 (6 bases). The V and J ends lost 7 bases and 5 bases respectively, with 9 bases between them. Germline CDR1 reads SGDLS; CDR2 reads YYNGEE. CDR3 length: 11 amino acids. CDR3 in amino acids: CASGGTTEAFF. For the CDR3, the DNA is TGTGCCAGCGGGGGCACGACTGAAGCTTTCTTT.

The V and J genes are TRBV27 and TRBJ2-2; maybe TRBD1 (7 bases). V lost 8 bases, J lost 6 bases, and 16 bases lay in between. In germline, CDR1 is MNHEY, CDR2 SMNVEV (reference sequence). This CDR3 region has 14 residues. This CDR3 is CASWGQGGAGELFF. CDR3 nucleotide sequence: TGTGCCAGCTGGGGGCAGGGGGGCGCCGGGGAGCTGTTTTTT.

The CDR3 protein is CASSSTSGVNTGELFF. In DNA, the CDR3 is TGTGCCAGCAGCTCCACCAGCGGGGTTAACACCGGGGAGCTGTTTTTT. The chain couples TRBV2 to TRBJ2-2; 7 nucleotides line up with TRBD2. Trimming took 6 bases from V and 2 from J; bases not matched to a gene: 9. CDR1 and CDR2 (germline): SNHLY, FYNNEI. This CDR3 has 16 amino acids.

The genes are TRBV4-2 and TRBJ1-1; the match to TRBD1 covers 7 bases. J was trimmed by 4 bases and V by 2 bases; bases with no gene match: 4. CDR1 LGHNA and CDR2 YNFKEQ come from the germline V gene. CDR3 length: 14 residues. Written as DNA, the CDR3 is TGTGCCAGCAGCCAACTAAACAGGGGCACTGAAGCTTTCTTT. It is translated as CASSQLNRGTEAFF.

V is TRBV28 and J is TRBJ1-5; 7 bases map to TRBD1. This CDR3 has 14 amino acids. CDR1 is MDHEN and CDR2 is SYDVKM in the germline V gene. The junction had 3 bases not matched to a gene; V was cut back by 6 bases and J by 1 base. The CDR3 DNA is TGTGCCAGCAGGACAGGGACAAGCAATCAGCCCCAGCATTTT. As protein: CASRTGTSNQPQHF.

The chain is built from TRBV2 and TRBJ2-1; 10 nucleotides match TRBD2. Trimming cost V 11 bases and J 10 bases; bases outside gene matches: 17. Germline CDR1 and CDR2: SNHLY and FYNNEI. The CDR3 extends over 15 amino acids. CDR3 nucleotide sequence: TGTGCCGGCCGGACGGGCCTAGCGGGAGTTGGGGAGCAGTTCTTC. Protein sequence: CAGRTGLAGVGEQFF.

The rearrangement joins TRBV7-9 to TRBJ1-4; 7 bases fit TRBD1. The CDR3 consists of 15 residues. CDR1 and CDR2 (germline): SEHNR, FQNEAQ (reference sequence). With V trimmed by 3 bases and J by 4 bases, 5 bases remained unmatched. The CDR3 DNA is TGTGCCAGCAGCTTGTGGACAGGTAGTAATGAAAAACTGTTTTTT. It specifies CASSLWTGSNEKLFF.

The gene calls are TRBV19 and TRBJ2-1; 11 bases are shared with TRBD2. CDR1 LNHDA and CDR2 SQIVND come from the germline V gene (reference sequence). This CDR3 has 15 amino acids. Trimming took 6 bases from V and 7 from J; bases not matched to a gene: 8. CDR3 in DNA: TGTGCCAGTAGCCCACTAGCGGGGGAGGGTAATGAGCAGTTCTTC. Amino acid sequence: CASSPLAGEGNEQFF.

Only a few counts were recorded for this clone. The V and J genes are TRBV18 and TRBJ2-1; a possible D gene is TRBD1 (6 bases). The germline V gene encodes CDR1 KGHSH and CDR2 LQKENI. CDR3 length equals 12 residues. V gave up 5 bases and J gave up 7 bases, with 9 bases separating them. The CDR3 coding sequence is TGTGCCAGCTCAGTAAGGGGGAATGAGCAGTTCTTC. This encodes CASSVRGNEQFF.

V and J are TRBV11-2 and TRBJ2-7, with D possibly being TRBD2 (6 bases). The V gene's germline CDR1 is SGHAT and CDR2 FQNNGV. Trimming took off 8 bases at V and 7 bases at J, with 27 bases between the two ends. The CDR3 contains 16 residues. The CDR3 spells CASQNPAGGGRFEQYF. The CDR3 nucleotides are TGTGCCAGCCAGAACCCCGCCGGGGGAGGTCGTTTTGAGCAGTACTTC.